The source of this T cell receptor beta chain is a study of persistence of HIV-infected CD4 T cells. Overlapping HIV-1 Gag 15-mer peptides at about 1 ug per peptide per mL were used. Sorting selected CD4+ T cells upregulating both CD40 ligand and CD69. Donors were HIV-1-infected adults who began suppressive ART during chronic infection. The CDR3 extends over 18 amino acids. With 5 bases clipped from V and 0 bases from J, the junction kept 12 bases outside the gene matches. Looked up from germline, CDR1 is SEHNR and CDR2 is FQNEAQ (reference sequence). This clone ranks as medium-sized. Its cognate antigen is unknown. Sequencing used immunoSEQ version 4 in survey mode. Assay used: immunoSEQ multiplex PCR; TCRdb lists only in-frame clones, some missing. The data hold fewer than 35,000 clones, with 70% observed a single time.

This TCR derives from an adult man with HIV who was CMV-seropositive. The J gene is TRBJ1-1, the V gene TRBV7-9; 10 bases fit TRBD1. The sample consisted of CD4+ T cells sorted from PBMCs after roughly 20-hour stimulation, taken from a patient who received antiretroviral therapy. In nucleotides, the CDR3 is TGTGCCAGCAGCAAAAAGGGACAGGGGAGGGGCATGAACACTGAAGCTTTCTTT. This sequence encodes CASSKKGQGRGMNTEAFF.